Each of the 7 T cell receptor beta chains below was sequenced from the same sample in a study of blood T cell repertoires in COVID-19. The data were produced by immunoSEQ multiplex PCR, yet TCRdb's version contains in-frame clones alone and is incomplete. The data hold 25,000 to 35,000 clones, with about 87% observed a single time. Sequences were obtained from peripheral blood. Receptors originate from a human donor in a cohort sampled during active COVID-19. The donor label of this sample is uncertain.

For the CDR3, the DNA is TGTGCCACATCGCGCGGGAGCCGATACAATGAGCAGTTCTTC. Residues: CATSRGSRYNEQFF. This rearrangement joins TRBV28 to TRBJ2-1; 7 nucleotides line up with TRBD2. The V gene's germline CDR1 is MDHEN and CDR2 SYDVKM. CDR3 length: 14 amino acids. V lost 10 bases, J lost 4 bases, and 10 bases stayed unmatched.

The genes are TRBV5-4 and TRBJ2-7, with 12 bases lining up with TRBD1. The germline gives CDR1 SGHNT, CDR2 YYREEE (reference sequence). J was trimmed by 11 bases and V by 4 bases; bases with no gene match: 10. The CDR3 length is 14 residues. Here the CDR3 reads CASSPGGGTGGEYF. The CDR3 DNA is TGTGCCAGCAGCCCCGGGGGGGGGACAGGGGGCGAGTACTTC. Full variable domain (missing parts from reference TRBV5-4 and TRBJ2-7): ETGVTQSPTHLIKTRGQQVTLRCSSQSGHNTVSWYQQALGQGPQFIFQYYREEENGRGNFPPRFSGLQFPNYSSELNVNALELDDSALYLCASSPGGGTGGEYFGPGTRLTVT.

The genes are TRBV27 and TRBJ2-1; TRBD1 agrees at 9 bases. The CDR3 sequence is 15 residues long. V shed 2 bases, J shed 4 bases, and the junction held 3 bases outside the gene matches. The germline CDR1 and CDR2 sequences are MNHEY and SMNVEV (reference sequence). In nucleotides, the CDR3 is TGTGCCAGCAGTTTAGGGGGACAGGGTTACAATGAGCAGTTCTTC. Its translation is CASSLGGQGYNEQFF.

The genes are TRBV24-1 and TRBJ1-2; D not certain. Germline lookup yields CDR1 KGHDR and CDR2 SFDVKD. This CDR3 spans 13 amino acids. V lost 4 bases and J 6 bases, leaving 11 bases between the germline ends. The CDR3: CATSDVPGDGYTF. CDR3 coding DNA: TGTGCCACCAGTGACGTCCCCGGGGATGGCTACACCTTC.

The chain carries TRBV5-1 and TRBJ2-3; 7 nucleotides align to TRBD2. With 0 bases clipped from V and 5 bases from J, the junction kept 6 bases outside the gene matches. The CDR3 covers 15 residues. From germline, CDR1 is SGHRS and CDR2 YFSETQ. In nucleotides, the CDR3 is TGCGCCAGCAGCTTGGGGGCGGGAGTAAAAGATACGCAGTATTTT. As protein: CASSLGAGVKDTQYF.

The chain employs TRBV5-1 and TRBJ2-5; TRBD1 agrees at 7 bases. The CDR3 contains 15 residues. With V trimmed by 4 bases and J by 1 base, 7 bases remained unmatched. CDR1 and CDR2 from the germline V gene are SGHRS and YFSETQ. The CDR3 sequence: CASSETGTVQETQYF. CDR3 bases: TGCGCCAGCAGCGAGACCGGGACAGTCCAAGAGACCCAGTACTTC.

The chain combines TRBV11-2 with TRBJ2-2; 10 nucleotides match TRBD2. The CDR3 runs to 17 residues. Unmatched junction bases numbered 11, after V lost 5 bases and J lost 5 bases. CDR1 SGHAT and CDR2 FQNNGV come from the germline V gene. The CDR3 DNA sequence: TGTGCCAGCAGCCGAGAATCTAGCGGGGGAAGGACCGGGGAGCTGTTTTTT. It yields the protein CASSRESSGGRTGELFF. Complete variable domain (other parts from reference TRBV11-2 and TRBJ2-2): EAGVAQSPRYKIIEKRQSVAFWCNPISGHATLYWYQQILGQGPKLLIQFQNNGVVDDSQLPKDRFSAERLKGVDSTLKIQPAKLEDSAVYLCASSRESSGGRTGELFFGEGSRLTVL.